The 11 T cell receptor beta chains reported below all come from one sample, sequenced in a study of Graves' ophthalmopathy and Graves' hyperthyroidism. Amplification targeted the TCR beta CDR3 regions, with RNA transcripts as the source material. The first-round RT-PCR employed HTBI primers together with the Qiagen OneStep RT-PCR kit. A multiplex PCR was then performed as the second round. Using its own MiXCR run on the multiplex PCR reads, TCRdb lists one record per CDR3 protein. The sample contains about 230,000 distinct CDR3 sequences, about 46% of which appear only once. Sequencing input: peripheral blood. Every receptor here comes from an adult man with Graves' ophthalmopathy.

The gene calls are TRBV10-3 and TRBJ2-2, with 8 bases lining up with TRBD1. In germline, CDR1 is ENHRY, CDR2 SYGVKD. CDR3 length: 16 amino acids. V was pared by 10 bases and J by 5 bases, with 15 bases of the junction left unmatched. This CDR3 reads CASTPYSDRDTGELFF. Here the CDR3 DNA reads TGTGCCAGCACCCCTTATTCGGACAGGGATACCGGGGAGCTGTTTTTT.

The genes are TRBV7-8 and TRBJ2-2; D possibly corresponds to TRBD2 (5 bases). There are 19 residues in the CDR3. Per the germline V gene, CDR1 is SGHVS and CDR2 is FQNEAQ. Trimming shortened V by 0 bases and J by 1 base, and 18 bases separated the two germline ends. The CDR3 nucleotides are TGTGCCAGCAGCTTAGCCTACGGGGAACGCCAAATGAACACCGGGGAGCTGTTTTTT. The encoded protein is CASSLAYGERQMNTGELFF.

The rearrangement uses TRBV29-1 and TRBJ2-7; tentative D call: TRBD2 (6 bases). Trimming stripped 6 bases from V and 2 bases from J, with 11 bases between. Germline V gene lookup returns CDR1 SQVTM and CDR2 ANQGSEA. The CDR3 has 12 amino acids. The CDR3 here is CSVGGRAYEQYF. The CDR3, as DNA: TGCAGCGTCGGGGGTAGGGCCTACGAGCAGTACTTC.

The chain is built from TRBV5-8 and TRBJ2-2; TRBD1 matches at 7 bases. Trimming at V came to 3 bases and at J to 7 bases, leaving 3 bases not matched to a gene. The germline V gene has CDR1 SGHTS and CDR2 YDEGEE. This CDR3 contains 13 residues. CDR3 DNA sequence: TGTGCCAGCAGCTCGACAGGGCACGGGGAGCTGTTTTTT. Translated: CASSSTGHGELFF.

This clonotype has only a few counts. The genes are TRBV25-1 and TRBJ1-5; TRBD1 might be the D (6 bases). The CDR3 runs to 14 residues. Looked up from germline, CDR1 is MGHDK and CDR2 is SYGVNS. Trimming removed 2 bases at V and 6 bases at J, with 11 bases between. The CDR3 protein is CASSEQGKVQPQHF. CDR3 DNA: TGTGCCAGCAGTGAACAGGGGAAGGTTCAGCCCCAGCATTTT.

The chain recombines TRBV10-2 with TRBJ2-2; 14 nucleotides match TRBD2. The CDR3 is 17 residues long. CDR1 WSHSY and CDR2 SAAADI come from the germline V gene. J was trimmed by 0 bases and V by 5 bases; bases with no gene match: 2. CDR3 sequence reads: CASSRGLAGANTGELFF. CDR3 coding DNA: TGCGCCAGCAGTAGGGGACTAGCGGGGGCGAACACCGGGGAGCTGTTTTTT.

To note about this clonotype: A much bigger clone sits one base away, suggesting this may be a read error. Here the CDR3 omits its conserved ending phenylalanine or tryptophan, so a read error is the likely source. The rearrangement joins TRBV29-1 to TRBJ1-1; D gene ambiguous. V lost 2 bases and J lost 1, with 5 bases in between. The CDR3 runs to 12 residues. Germline values: CDR1 SQVTM, CDR2 ANQGSEA. In nucleotides, the CDR3 is TGCAGCGTTGAATCTGGGAACACTGAAGCTTTCCTT. It specifies CSVESGNTEAFL.

This clonotype was seen more than once but under ten times. The rearrangement joins TRBV7-2 to TRBJ2-7; 12 nucleotides align to TRBD2. This CDR3 has 16 residues. The germline CDR1 and CDR2 sequences are SGHTA and FQGNSA. With 1 base clipped from V and 3 bases from J, the junction kept 4 bases outside the gene matches. DNA for the CDR3: TGTGCCAGCAGCTTAGGACTAGCGGGAGATAGCTACGAGCAGTACTTC. Amino acids: CASSLGLAGDSYEQYF.

This clonotype has a handful of counts. The chain carries TRBV6-5 and TRBJ1-2; the D gene is possibly TRBD1 (5 bases). This CDR3 has 13 amino acids. The germline gives CDR1 MNHEY, CDR2 SVGAGI. The germline V and J ends were trimmed by 6 bases and 2 bases, with 10 bases remaining between them. For the CDR3, the DNA is TGTGCCAGCAGAAAGGACAACAACTATGGCTACACCTTC. It yields the protein CASRKDNNYGYTF.

The chain is built from TRBV7-3 and TRBJ1-5, with a weak D call TRBD1 (5 bases). Per the germline V gene, CDR1 is SGHTA and CDR2 is FQGTGA. This CDR3 is 16 amino acids long. V was cut by 2 bases and J by 1 base, with 12 bases left in between. In DNA, the CDR3 is TGTGCCAGCAGCTTAGTGTGGCAGGGCAGCAATCAGCCCCAGCATTTT. Translation: CASSLVWQGSNQPQHF. Drawing the rest from reference TRBV7-3 and TRBJ1-5, the complete variable domain is GAGVSQTPSNKVTEKGKYVELRCDPISGHTALYWYRQSLGQGPEFLIYFQGTGAADDSGLPNDRFFAVRPEGSVSTLKIQRTERGDSAVYLCASSLVWQGSNQPQHFGDGTRLSIL.

This clonotype was recorded only once. The rearrangement uses TRBV2 and TRBJ1-4, with a possible D match to TRBD1 (5 bases). Trimming left V 4 bases short and J 3 bases short, with 18 bases between. CDR1 SNHLY and CDR2 FYNNEI come from the germline V gene. The CDR3 contains 17 residues. The CDR3 DNA follows: TGTGCCAGCAGTGCCAGTACCCCATGGGGCTCTAATGAAAAACTGTTTTTT. Translation gives CASSASTPWGSNEKLFF. The entire variable domain, with the rest obtained from reference TRBV2 and TRBJ1-4, is as follows: EPEVTQTPSHQVTQMGQEVILRCVPISNHLYFYWYRQILGQKVEFLVSFYNNEISEKSEIFDDQFSVERPDGSNFTLKIRSTKLEDSAMYFCASSASTPWGSNEKLFFGSGTQLSVL.